The rows below give T cell receptor beta chains drawn from one sample of a study of OX40 agonist ivuxolimab in advanced cancers. Repertoires were generated with immunoSEQ multiplex PCR, while TCRdb's copy carries only in-frame clones and drops some. The sample holds about 40,000 clones, 70% to 90% seen once. Specimen: CD4+ or CD8+ T cells sorted from blood, collected in a trial of the OX40 agonist ivuxolimab. The origin of the receptors is an adult with an advanced solid tumor such as melanoma, head and neck, liver or kidney cancer. CDR3s include the opening cysteine and the closing phenylalanine or tryptophan. The order of the fields is D gene, V gene, J gene, clone size, CDR3 protein, CDR3 DNA. The D gene is left open where the match is weak. Only some rows state a clone size, as once, few, many or a class for expanded clones.

d_gene: TRBD1
v_gene: TRBV13
j_gene: TRBJ1-5
abundance: .
CDR3aa: CASSSQGARNQPQHF
CDR3nt: TGTGCCAGCAGCTCCCAGGGGGCGCGCAATCAGCCCCAGCATTTT

d_gene: .
v_gene: TRBV12-2
j_gene: TRBJ1-6
abundance: .
CDR3aa: CASRSRDLGTGDSPLHF
CDR3nt: TGTGCAAGTCGCTCACGGGATTTGGGGACAGGGGATTCACCCCTCCACTTT

d_gene: .
v_gene: TRBV7-7
j_gene: TRBJ2-1
abundance: .
CDR3aa: CASSLAPYNEQFF
CDR3nt: TGTGCTAGCAGCTTAGCGCCCTATAATGAGCAGTTCTTC

d_gene: TRBD1
v_gene: TRBV7-9
j_gene: TRBJ2-7
abundance: .
CDR3aa: CASSFTGGNLPEQYF
CDR3nt: TGTGCCAGCAGCTTTACAGGGGGGAACCTACCCGAGCAGTACTTC

d_gene: .
v_gene: TRBV6-7
j_gene: TRBJ2-5
abundance: .
CDR3aa: CASSYSKTGLMEQYF
CDR3nt: TGTGCCAGCAGTTACTCGAAGACAGGATTAATGGAGCAGTACTTC

d_gene: .
v_gene: TRBV4-3
j_gene: TRBJ2-7
abundance: .
CDR3aa: CASSQGDSGDEQYF
CDR3nt: TGCGCCAGCAGCCAAGGGGACAGCGGGGACGAGCAGTACTTC

d_gene: TRBD1
v_gene: TRBV5-1
j_gene: TRBJ2-7
abundance: once
CDR3aa: CASSFRTGDDEQYF
CDR3nt: TGCGCCAGCAGCTTCAGGACAGGGGATGACGAGCAGTACTTC

d_gene: .
v_gene: TRBV15
j_gene: TRBJ1-5
abundance: .
CDR3aa: CATSRDQSQGWSNQPQHF
CDR3nt: TGTGCCACCAGCAGAGATCAGAGCCAGGGCTGGAGCAATCAGCCCCAGCATTTT

d_gene: .
v_gene: TRBV6-5
j_gene: TRBJ1-1
abundance: .
CDR3aa: CASSPQVWAEAFF
CDR3nt: TGTGCCAGCAGTCCCCAGGTTTGGGCTGAAGCTTTCTTT

d_gene: TRBD2
v_gene: TRBV19
j_gene: TRBJ2-7
abundance: .
CDR3aa: CASSSRGLAAVYF
CDR3nt: TGTGCCAGTAGTAGTAGGGGACTAGCGGCCGTTTATTTC

d_gene: TRBD2
v_gene: TRBV9
j_gene: TRBJ2-1
abundance: .
CDR3aa: CASSTPSSGGAGEQFF
CDR3nt: TGTGCCAGCAGCACCCCATCTAGCGGGGGGGCCGGTGAGCAGTTCTTC

d_gene: .
v_gene: TRBV27
j_gene: TRBJ1-5
abundance: .
CDR3aa: CASSLAPWDGNQPQHF
CDR3nt: TGTGCCAGCAGTTTGGCCCCGTGGGACGGCAATCAGCCCCAGCATTTT

d_gene: .
v_gene: TRBV13
j_gene: TRBJ1-1
abundance: .
CDR3aa: CASSLRTEEAFF
CDR3nt: TGTGCCAGCAGCTTACGGACCGAGGAAGCTTTCTTT

d_gene: .
v_gene: TRBV6-5
j_gene: TRBJ2-3
abundance: few
CDR3aa: CASSYSRVLGDTQYF
CDR3nt: TGTGCCAGCAGTTACTCTCGTGTCTTGGGGGATACGCAGTATTTT

d_gene: TRBD1
v_gene: TRBV9
j_gene: TRBJ1-1
abundance: .
CDR3aa: CASSEPGQTMNTEAFF
CDR3nt: TGTGCCAGCAGCGAGCCGGGACAGACTATGAACACTGAAGCTTTCTTT

d_gene: TRBD2
v_gene: TRBV6-4
j_gene: TRBJ2-7
abundance: .
CDR3aa: CASSPTVSGARRYEQYF
CDR3nt: TGTGCCAGCAGTCCCACGGTTAGCGGGGCTCGTCGGTACGAGCAGTACTTC